This T cell receptor beta chain is from a study of blood T cell repertoires in COVID-19 (dated by TCRdb to the early 2020s). About the study as a whole: Samples covering the acute and convalescent phases of COVID-19 were provided by collaborators in the United States, Italy and Spain. Where available, HLA class I and class II types were taken from metadata supplied by the sample provider and were not determined by assay-based typing. The repertoires were released in a freely available public database intended as a resource for research on the immune response to SARS-CoV-2. Subjects who had been exposed to COVID-19, were actively infected with it, or had recovered from it provided the deeply sampled blood TCRbeta repertoires that made up the dataset. The samples were drawn from the first 160 participants of the ongoing ImmuneRACE study and from 1,254 subjects provided by 6 global collaborators. The sample metadata nearly always contained a de-identified subject ID, COVID-19 status, age in years and sex. The prospective study material was composed of cDNA or gDNA derived from T cells, B-cell-depleted T cells, or PBMCs. The research as a whole found: The amount of clinical and demographic metadata varied by source and participant and was provided uncurated.

According to the germline V gene, CDR1 reads ENHRY and CDR2 reads SYGVKD. The V end loses 5 bases and the J end loses 5 bases, and a stretch of 12 bases separates them. The CDR3 holds 14 amino acids from the cysteine to the phenylalanine. This entry keeps only the CDR3 DNA: 42 bases, framed from base 1. TCRbeta CDR3 regions were amplified from genomic DNA by means of the immunoSEQ Assay, a bias-controlled multiplex PCR. From the authors' description of their analysis: The number of nucleated cells in each sample was estimated by amplification of reference gene primers within the assay. To quantify the absolute abundance of each unique TCRbeta CDR3 rearrangement, sequence reads were collapsed and filtered. Productive Simpson clonality was computed per sample as the square root of Simpson's diversity index over productive rearrangements. The immuneACCESS repertoire file appears here via TCRdb, limited to in-frame rearrangements. These files lack a portion of the clones; in checked studies, under half of the deficit traces to unresolved V genes, and the cause of the others is not known. V and J calls and clone size come straight from that table; D and trimming were deduced from the DNA. In all, the sample holds some 70,000 clones, and around nine tenths of those were seen once. 6.6% of the sample rests with the top ten.

Collaborating institutions collected whole blood in K2EDTA tubes following their own protocols. For TCRbeta analysis, collaborators shipped samples as frozen whole blood, isolated PBMCs, or DNA extracted from either of those sample types. With respect to this clone: The specificity of this receptor is unknown. It has no much larger one-base neighbor in the sample; base qualities were not kept.

The sample consisted of peripheral blood. This receptor chain uses TRBV10-3 and TRBJ2-2, and perhaps TRBD1 as D gene, on 5 matching bases. The sequence derives from a man aged 45 to 65 with active COVID-19. The bases are TGTGCCATCAGTATTAACGGACAAACCGGGGAGCTGTTTTTT. Its protein reads: CAISINGQTGELFF.